This TCR beta chain was sequenced during a study of a mutant IDH1 vaccine in newly diagnosed glioma. Study as a whole: Treated patients had a mean age of about 40 years and a sex split that was roughly 60% male and 37.5% female. Those enrolled had earlier been treated with radiotherapy, temozolomide, or both, mostly both. Whole-study findings and limits: Alterations occurring in top peripheral T cell clonotypes seemed unrelated to pseudoprogression.

V was clipped by 2 bases and J by 5 bases; unmatched bases: 8. CDR3 length: 15 amino acids. Looked up from germline, CDR1 is GTSNPN and CDR2 is SVGIG (reference sequence). The time point is: baseline, week 1 (first vaccination visit). The treatment: pre-vaccination baseline after standard-of-care therapy. The donors' diagnosis was new WHO grade 3 or 4 astrocytoma that was IDH1-mutant and ATRX-lost. Comments on this clone: Its target is unknown.

This table comes from immunoSEQ multiplex PCR, and its TCRdb copy is limited to in-frame clones, with some not included. The sample lists under 90,000 clones, less than 85% occurring once. Material: PBMCs, obtained from a glioma patient treated with radiotherapy, temozolomide or both. This TCR came from a man over 45 with glioma. The gene calls are TRBV30 and TRBJ1-1; 10 positions match TRBD1. This chain's CDR3 is CAWSPGTGVGTEAFF. As DNA, the CDR3 is TGTGCCTGGAGTCCCGGGACAGGGGTAGGGACTGAAGCTTTCTTT.